These T cell receptor beta chains were read from a single sample in a study of liver allograft versus peripheral blood T cells. TCRdb itself ran the reads through MiXCR, one entry per CDR3 protein. The table has about 8,400 distinct CDR3 sequences, about a sixth seen once. The origin of the receptors is a human patient who had a liver transplant. Some T cells may be provided by the graft donor. Both conserved end residues are part of each CDR3. Fields, in order: D gene, clone size, V gene, J gene, CDR3 protein, CDR3 DNA. D genes are given only for firm matches. The listing skips clone size in some rows; elsewhere it reads once, few, many or a size class.

d_gene: NA
abundance: few
v_gene: TRBV7-2
j_gene: TRBJ2-3
CDR3aa: CASSLGGRGADTQYF
CDR3nt: TGTGCCAGCAGCTTAGGGGGCAGGGGGGCAGATACGCAGTATTTT

d_gene: NA
abundance: many
v_gene: TRBV28
j_gene: TRBJ1-2
CDR3aa: CASSSTQRGYTF
CDR3nt: TGTGCCAGCAGTTCCACCCAGAGGGGCTACACCTTC

d_gene: NA
abundance: NA
v_gene: TRBV12-3/TRBV12-4
j_gene: TRBJ1-4
CDR3aa: CASSLGSRAEKLFF
CDR3nt: TGTGCCAGCAGTTTAGGCTCGCGAGCTGAAAAACTGTTTTTT

d_gene: NA
abundance: NA
v_gene: TRBV12-3/TRBV12-4
j_gene: TRBJ2-1
CDR3aa: CASSWRGIQDEQFF
CDR3nt: TGTGCCAGCAGCTGGAGGGGGATTCAGGATGAGCAGTTCTTC

d_gene: NA
abundance: NA
v_gene: TRBV12-3/TRBV12-4
j_gene: TRBJ1-1
CDR3aa: CASSSHPYGPNTEAFF
CDR3nt: TGTGCCAGCAGTTCACACCCATACGGCCCGAACACTGAAGCTTTCTTT

d_gene: NA
abundance: medium-sized
v_gene: TRBV5-6
j_gene: TRBJ1-2
CDR3aa: CASSLTDNGYTF
CDR3nt: TGTGCCAGCAGCTTGACCGATAATGGCTACACCTTC

d_gene: NA
abundance: medium-sized
v_gene: TRBV28
j_gene: TRBJ1-2
CDR3aa: CASSFRGAGQTYGYTF
CDR3nt: TGTGCCAGCAGTTTCCGGGGCGCAGGACAGACCTATGGCTACACCTTC

d_gene: TRBD2
abundance: many
v_gene: TRBV7-9
j_gene: TRBJ2-1
CDR3aa: CASSFIPTGGSYNEQFF
CDR3nt: TGTGCCAGCAGCTTTATCCCGACTGGCGGGAGCTACAATGAGCAGTTCTTC

d_gene: NA
abundance: medium-sized
v_gene: TRBV19
j_gene: TRBJ2-6
CDR3aa: CASMGARGANVLTF
CDR3nt: TGTGCCAGTATGGGGGCGAGGGGGGCCAACGTCCTGACTTTC

d_gene: NA
abundance: NA
v_gene: TRBV20-1
j_gene: TRBJ1-1
CDR3aa: CSADGRDTEAFF
CDR3nt: TGCAGTGCCGACGGCCGAGACACTGAAGCTTTCTTT

d_gene: NA
abundance: many
v_gene: TRBV10-2
j_gene: TRBJ1-6
CDR3aa: CASSLSQGRAYNSPLHF
CDR3nt: TGCGCCAGCAGTCTTAGCCAGGGTCGGGCCTATAATTCACCCCTCCACTTT

d_gene: NA
abundance: many
v_gene: TRBV20-1
j_gene: TRBJ2-1
CDR3aa: CSARVGVLSYNEQFF
CDR3nt: TGCAGTGCTAGAGTAGGGGTCTTATCCTACAATGAGCAGTTCTTC

d_gene: TRBD2
abundance: medium-sized
v_gene: TRBV9
j_gene: TRBJ2-1
CDR3aa: CASSVEGLGHNEQFF
CDR3nt: TGTGCCAGCAGCGTAGAGGGACTAGGGCACAATGAGCAGTTCTTC

d_gene: NA
abundance: NA
v_gene: TRBV7-9
j_gene: TRBJ1-6
CDR3aa: CASSLASGRGDSPLHF
CDR3nt: TGTGCCAGCAGCTTAGCGTCAGGCCGGGGGGATTCACCCCTCCACTTT

d_gene: TRBD1
abundance: many
v_gene: TRBV20-1
j_gene: TRBJ1-4
CDR3aa: CSATGGTNEKLFF
CDR3nt: TGCAGTGCTACAGGGGGCACTAATGAAAAACTGTTTTTT

d_gene: TRBD1
abundance: medium-sized
v_gene: TRBV29-1
j_gene: TRBJ2-6
CDR3aa: CSVELQGDSGANVLTF
CDR3nt: TGCAGCGTTGAATTGCAGGGGGACTCTGGGGCCAACGTCCTGACTTTC

d_gene: NA
abundance: few
v_gene: TRBV7-9
j_gene: TRBJ1-4
CDR3aa: CASSQDTLTQKLFF
CDR3nt: TGTGCCAGCAGCCAAGACACCCTAACTCAAAAACTGTTTTTT

d_gene: NA
abundance: NA
v_gene: TRBV20-1
j_gene: TRBJ2-7
CDR3aa: CAGLPGTGEYEQYF
CDR3nt: TGCGCAGGTTTACCAGGGACGGGGGAGTACGAGCAGTACTTC

d_gene: TRBD1
abundance: medium-sized
v_gene: TRBV7-3
j_gene: TRBJ2-3
CDR3aa: CASSPSVDRGQGGSTDTQYF
CDR3nt: TGTGCCAGCAGCCCCTCGGTTGACAGGGGGCAGGGGGGAAGCACAGATACGCAGTATTTT

d_gene: NA
abundance: NA
v_gene: TRBV20-1
j_gene: TRBJ1-1
CDR3aa: CSARDPKGHPYTEAFF
CDR3nt: TGCAGTGCTAGAGATCCCAAGGGGCACCCTTACACTGAAGCTTTCTTT

d_gene: NA
abundance: NA
v_gene: TRBV2
j_gene: TRBJ1-2
CDR3aa: CASSVTREALDGYTF
CDR3nt: TGTGCCAGCAGTGTCACCAGGGAAGCGCTCGATGGCTACACCTTC

d_gene: NA
abundance: few
v_gene: TRBV20-1
j_gene: TRBJ1-5
CDR3aa: CSASYGVFGNQPQHF
CDR3nt: TGCAGTGCTAGTTACGGGGTCTTTGGCAATCAGCCCCAGCATTTT

d_gene: NA
abundance: medium-sized
v_gene: TRBV6-6
j_gene: TRBJ2-3
CDR3aa: CASSLSNTQYF
CDR3nt: TGTGCCAGCAGTTTGAGCAATACGCAGTATTTT

d_gene: TRBD1
abundance: NA
v_gene: TRBV28
j_gene: TRBJ1-5
CDR3aa: CASSYGQGVIGNQPQHF
CDR3nt: TGTGCCAGCAGTTACGGACAGGGGGTGATTGGCAATCAGCCCCAGCATTTT

d_gene: TRBD2
abundance: medium-sized
v_gene: TRBV28
j_gene: TRBJ2-3
CDR3aa: CASSRGLAVSTDTQYF
CDR3nt: TGTGCCAGCAGCCGGGGACTAGCGGTGAGCACAGATACGCAGTATTTT

d_gene: TRBD1
abundance: medium-sized
v_gene: TRBV18
j_gene: TRBJ1-1
CDR3aa: CASSQGQGGSVNTEAFF
CDR3nt: TGTGCCAGCTCACAAGGACAGGGAGGGTCGGTGAACACTGAAGCTTTCTTT